This passage covers 3 T cell receptor beta chains from one sample sequenced in a study of persistence of HIV-infected CD4 T cells. This was the immunoSEQ version 4 assay in survey mode. Generated by immunoSEQ multiplex PCR, the TCRdb table keeps only in-frame clones and is missing some. The sample contains tens of thousands of clones, 60% to 75% of which appear only once. These receptors' targets are unknown. Cells were stimulated with overlapping HIV-1 Gag 15-mer peptides. Sorting selected CD4+ T cells upregulating both CD40 ligand and CD69. The specimen was CD4+ T cells sorted from PBMCs after approximately 20-hour stimulation, collected from a patient who received antiretroviral therapy. The receptors derive from an adult man with HIV who was CMV-seropositive.

To note about this clone: A much larger clone differs by one base, so this may be a read error. Additional DNA sequences in this sample encode the identical CDR3. The genes are TRBV9 and TRBJ2-7; 7 bases map to TRBD1. This CDR3 is built from 11 residues. Germline V CDR1 and CDR2: SGDLS, YYNGEE. The V gene end was trimmed by 2 bases and the J gene end by 7 bases; junction bases not matched to a gene: 0. The CDR3 is CASSVGQEQYF. CDR3 DNA: TGTGCCAGCAGCGTGGGACAGGAGCAGTACTTC.

The chain is built from TRBV15 and TRBJ1-1, with unresolved D. V was trimmed by 3 bases and J by 0 bases, leaving 8 bases between them. The CDR3 spans 14 residues. Per germline, CDR1 LNHNV and CDR2 YYDKDF (reference sequence). This CDR3 is CATSSGRLNTEAFF. Written as DNA, the CDR3 is TGTGCCACCAGCAGCGGACGGTTGAACACTGAAGCTTTCTTT.

This clone has just a few counts. Other DNA variants within this sample encode the same CDR3. The CDR3 DNA reads TGCGCCAGCAGTGAAGGGAGGAAAACACACTCTGGCAAGCAGTTCTTC. Its translation is CASSEGRKTHSGKQFF. V is TRBV10-1 and J is TRBJ2-1; a weak D match, TRBD2 (6 bases). CDR3 length: 16 residues. CDR1 and CDR2 (germline): WNHNN, SYGVQD (reference sequence). Trimming pared 3 bases from V and 11 bases from J, leaving 23 bases between.